These 10 T cell receptor beta chains share one sample of origin, sequenced in a study of T-cell reconstitution after alpha-beta-depleted transplantation in children. Preparation of the TCRbeta library used unique molecular identifiers. TCRdb reprocessed the PCR reads via MiXCR and lists one record per CDR3 protein. Among some 200,000 distinct CDR3 sequences, roughly 15% were seen once, and the ten largest hold roughly 13%. Sequenced material: PBMCs from the stem cell graft donor, taken from the stem cell graft. The receptors here all came from a human donor who donated a stem cell graft to a child with acute lymphoblastic leukemia.

This clonotype was picked up many times. This chain connects TRBV3-1 to TRBJ1-2; D is perhaps TRBD1 (5 bases). CDR1 and CDR2 (germline): LGHDT, YNNKEL (reference sequence). The CDR3 is made up of 14 amino acids. The V and J ends lost 4 bases and 0 bases respectively, with 9 bases between them. The CDR3: CASSPKGPNYGYTF. Written as DNA, the CDR3 is TGTGCCAGCAGCCCAAAGGGGCCTAACTATGGCTACACCTTC. The whole variable domain, filled in from reference TRBV3-1 and TRBJ1-2, reads DTAVSQTPKYLVTQMGNDKSIKCEQNLGHDTMYWYKQDSKKFLKIMFSYNNKELIINETVPNRFSPKSPDKAHLNLHINSLELGDSAVYFCASSPKGPNYGYTFGSGTRLTVV.

The chain links TRBV19 to TRBJ1-1; D is ambiguous. Germline loops: CDR1 LNHDA, CDR2 SQIVND (reference sequence). The CDR3 extends over 13 amino acids. Trimming removed 1 base from V and 6 bases from J, with 9 bases in between. The CDR3 DNA follows: TGTGCCAGTAGTATAGTATCCACGGCTGAAGCTTTCTTT. Translated: CASSIVSTAEAFF.

This clonotype was detected ten times or more. This chain joins TRBV12-3 or TRBV12-4 and TRBJ2-5; D gene unclear. The length of the CDR3 is 12 residues. V lost 0 bases, J lost 5 bases, and 4 bases lay in between. The CDR3 sequence: CASSLATETQYF. In nucleotides, the CDR3 is TGTGCCAGCAGTTTAGCTACGGAGACCCAGTACTTC.

Many counts were recorded for this clonotype. The chain combines TRBV5-1 with TRBJ2-7; D may be TRBD1 or TRBD2 (5 bases each). The germline V gene has CDR1 SGHRS and CDR2 YFSETQ. With 4 bases removed from V and 2 bases from J, the gap between germline ends came to 13 bases. The CDR3 is 14 residues long. The CDR3 is CASSPRDGTYEQYF. DNA for the CDR3: TGCGCCAGCAGCCCAAGGGACGGAACCTACGAGCAGTACTTC.

Turning to this clonotype: A much larger clonotype is one base distant, so this may be a read error. V is TRBV6-5 and J is TRBJ2-1, with 9 bases aligning to TRBD2. Germline CDR1 reads MNHEY; CDR2 reads SVGAGI. CDR3 size: 15 residues. Losses at the gene ends were 0 bases for V and 6 bases for J; bases not matched to a gene: 3. This CDR3 reads CASSYSSGSGNEQFF. The CDR3 bases are TGTGCCAGCAGTTACTCTAGCGGGAGTGGCAATGAGCAGTTCTTC.

The chain carries TRBV4-2 and TRBJ1-1, with D uncertain. This CDR3 has 14 residues. V lost 0 bases, J lost 5 bases, and 10 bases lay in between. Germline V lookup: CDR1 LGHNA, CDR2 YNFKEQ. The CDR3 nucleotides read TGTGCCAGCAGCCAAGACAGGTTGGGAACTGAAGCTTTCTTT. Translating gives CASSQDRLGTEAFF.

For this clonotype: A read error may account for a junction end that differs from germline. The V gene is TRBV5-1, the J gene TRBJ2-1, with unresolved D. The CDR3 spans 14 residues. Germline CDR1 and CDR2: SGHRS and YFSETQ. Written as DNA, the CDR3 is TGCGCCAGCAGCTTGCCCAGCGTAAGCAATGAGAAGTTCTTC. Its translation is CASSLPSVSNEKFF.

This clonotype was seen repeatedly, ten times or more. The chain has TRBV5-1 and TRBJ2-6; D uncertain. The CDR3 has 13 amino acids. Trimming removed 3 bases at V and 2 bases at J, with 3 bases between. Germline CDR1 and CDR2: SGHRS and YFSETQ. CDR3 coding DNA: TGCGCCAGCAGCTCCACTGGGGCCAACGTCCTGACTTTC. Translation: CASSSTGANVLTF.

This clonotype has a count of ten or more. The J gene is TRBJ1-1, the V gene TRBV10-3; D might be TRBD1 (6 bases). Germline V gene lookup returns CDR1 ENHRY and CDR2 SYGVKD. V dropped 4 bases and J dropped 5 bases, with 11 bases sitting between them. This CDR3 has 13 amino acids. In DNA, the CDR3 is TGTGCCATCAGTGCCCAGGGGCGTACTGAAGCTTTCTTT. It codes for CAISAQGRTEAFF.

This clonotype was picked up a small number of times. The chain carries TRBV5-4 and TRBJ2-3, with D maybe TRBD1 (5 bases). CDR1 and CDR2 from the germline V gene are SGHNT and YYREEE (reference sequence). CDR3 length: 15 residues. The V end lost 2 bases, the J end lost 4 bases, and 14 bases lay between the germline ends. CDR3 sequence reads: CASSFGQNAADTQYF. In nucleotides, the CDR3 is TGTGCCAGCAGCTTCGGACAAAACGCGGCAGATACGCAGTATTTT.